These T cell receptor beta chains were read from a single sample in a study of blood T cell repertoires in COVID-19. Clones were sequenced by immunoSEQ multiplex PCR, and TCRdb holds only the in-frame ones, with some missing. The sample comprises 40,000 to 50,000 clones, less than 80% of which are singletons, and under 30% rests with the top ten. Sequencing was performed on peripheral blood. These receptors were taken from a man between 70 and 80 years old with acute or convalescent COVID-19. The CDR3 runs from the conserved cysteine through the conserved F or W. Each record gives: J gene, clone size, D gene, V gene, CDR3 DNA, CDR3 protein. A D gene is named only where the DNA matches it firmly. Size is omitted from some rows. Given values are once, few, many or a class for expanded clones.

J gene: TRBJ2-6
clone size: few
D gene: -
V gene: TRBV25-1
CDR3 DNA: TGTGCCAGCAGTGCGTTAAGGGGGACTGGGGCCAACGTCCTGACTTTC
CDR3 protein: CASSALRGTGANVLTF

J gene: TRBJ1-6
clone size: many
D gene: -
V gene: TRBV12-3/TRBV12-4
CDR3 DNA: TGTGCCAGCAGGACACACCGGTCACCCCTCCACTTT
CDR3 protein: CASRTHRSPLHF

J gene: TRBJ2-2
clone size: few
D gene: -
V gene: TRBV10-1
CDR3 DNA: TGCGCCAGCAGTAAGACTACGGGGACCGGGGAGCTGTTTTTT
CDR3 protein: CASSKTTGTGELFF

J gene: TRBJ1-4
clone size: -
D gene: TRBD1
V gene: TRBV12-3/TRBV12-4
CDR3 DNA: TGTGCCAGCAGTACCCGGGACAGGGTGTTTTTT
CDR3 protein: CASSTRDRVFF

J gene: TRBJ2-3
clone size: few
D gene: -
V gene: TRBV11-2
CDR3 DNA: TGTGCCAGCAGAAAACAGGCCTCTAGCACAGATACGCAGTATTTT
CDR3 protein: CASRKQASSTDTQYF

J gene: TRBJ2-2
clone size: -
D gene: TRBD2
V gene: TRBV9
CDR3 DNA: TGTGCCAGCAGCGTAACAGCGGGGGTGAACGGGGAGCTGTTTTTT
CDR3 protein: CASSVTAGVNGELFF

J gene: TRBJ2-3
clone size: -
D gene: TRBD2
V gene: TRBV6-2/TRBV6-3
CDR3 DNA: TGTGCCAGCAGTTACAACGGGGCGGGAGTCACAGATACGCAGTATTTT
CDR3 protein: CASSYNGAGVTDTQYF

J gene: TRBJ1-1
clone size: few
D gene: TRBD1
V gene: TRBV28
CDR3 DNA: TGTGCCAGCAGTTTACTCGGGACAGGGAACATGAACACTGAAGCTTTCTTT
CDR3 protein: CASSLLGTGNMNTEAFF

J gene: TRBJ1-4
clone size: once
D gene: -
V gene: TRBV7-2
CDR3 DNA: TGTGCCAGCAGCTTAGCGCGAACAACTAATGAAAAACTGTTTTTT
CDR3 protein: CASSLARTTNEKLFF

J gene: TRBJ2-5
clone size: -
D gene: -
V gene: TRBV29-1
CDR3 DNA: TGCAGCGTTCGCGGAATAGAGGAGACCCAGTACTTC
CDR3 protein: CSVRGIEETQYF

J gene: TRBJ1-6
clone size: -
D gene: -
V gene: TRBV10-3
CDR3 DNA: TGTGCCATCAGTGAGTCCAGGGTCACTTCACCCCTCCACTTT
CDR3 protein: CAISESRVTSPLHF

J gene: TRBJ1-5
clone size: -
D gene: -
V gene: TRBV27
CDR3 DNA: TGTGCCAGCAGTTTGGGGCATAGCAATCAGCCCCAGCATTTT
CDR3 protein: CASSLGHSNQPQHF

J gene: TRBJ2-1
clone size: -
D gene: TRBD2
V gene: TRBV7-2
CDR3 DNA: TGTGCCAGCAGCTTAGGGGGCGGGAGGGCCTCCTACAATGAGCAGTTCTTC
CDR3 protein: CASSLGGGRASYNEQFF

J gene: TRBJ2-3
clone size: -
D gene: -
V gene: TRBV5-4
CDR3 DNA: TGTGCCAGCAGCCTCCCGGGGGTAGATACGCAGTATTTT
CDR3 protein: CASSLPGVDTQYF

J gene: TRBJ1-2
clone size: -
D gene: -
V gene: TRBV6-4
CDR3 DNA: TGTGCCAGCATCGGTAAGAGCGGTTATGGCTACACCTTC
CDR3 protein: CASIGKSGYGYTF

J gene: TRBJ2-7
clone size: -
D gene: -
V gene: TRBV28
CDR3 DNA: TGTGCCAGCAGTCCCCACGACAGCCTAACCTACGAGCAGTACTTC
CDR3 protein: CASSPHDSLTYEQYF

J gene: TRBJ2-2
clone size: -
D gene: TRBD1
V gene: TRBV3-1/TRBV3-2
CDR3 DNA: TGTGCCAGCAGCACAAGACAGGGCGGTACGGGCGGGGAGCTGTTTTTT
CDR3 protein: CASSTRQGGTGGELFF

J gene: TRBJ1-4
clone size: few
D gene: -
V gene: TRBV19
CDR3 DNA: TGTGCCAGTAGTAATACAGAGAATGAAAAACTGTTTTTT
CDR3 protein: CASSNTENEKLFF

J gene: TRBJ2-1
clone size: once
D gene: TRBD2
V gene: TRBV7-2
CDR3 DNA: TGTGCCAGCAGCTTAGGCGGGACTAGCCACAATGAGCAGTTCTTC
CDR3 protein: CASSLGGTSHNEQFF

J gene: TRBJ2-3
clone size: few
D gene: TRBD2
V gene: TRBV7-9
CDR3 DNA: TGTGCCAGCAACCTGCCGGGGGGGCCAGCAGATACGCAGTATTTT
CDR3 protein: CASNLPGGPADTQYF

J gene: TRBJ1-2
clone size: -
D gene: -
V gene: TRBV3-1/TRBV3-2
CDR3 DNA: TGTGCCAGCAGCCAACAGGGAAATGGCTACACCTTC
CDR3 protein: CASSQQGNGYTF

J gene: TRBJ2-2
clone size: -
D gene: TRBD2
V gene: TRBV2
CDR3 DNA: TGTGCCAGCACCTTAGTAGTGGGAGGGTATACCGGGGAGCTGTTTTTT
CDR3 protein: CASTLVVGGYTGELFF

J gene: TRBJ2-3
clone size: -
D gene: TRBD2
V gene: TRBV7-8
CDR3 DNA: TGTGCCAGCAGCAAGCGGACTAGGGGAGATACGCAGTATTTT
CDR3 protein: CASSKRTRGDTQYF

J gene: TRBJ2-7
clone size: -
D gene: -
V gene: TRBV11-3
CDR3 DNA: TGTGCCAGCAGCCTTCTACCGGGTGAATTCTACGAGCAGTACTTC
CDR3 protein: CASSLLPGEFYEQYF

J gene: TRBJ2-7
clone size: -
D gene: -
V gene: TRBV5-6
CDR3 DNA: TGTGCCAGCAGCTTTATGACTACCCCGCTGTACTTC
CDR3 protein: CASSFMTTPLYF

J gene: TRBJ1-2
clone size: -
D gene: -
V gene: TRBV29-1
CDR3 DNA: TGCAGCGTTGAGTTAGGGGGATCGGGCTACACCTTC
CDR3 protein: CSVELGGSGYTF

J gene: TRBJ1-4
clone size: -
D gene: -
V gene: TRBV4-1
CDR3 DNA: TGCGCCAGCAGCCAAGATCTTAGCAGGGGCGGTACTAATGAAAAACTGTTTTTT
CDR3 protein: CASSQDLSRGGTNEKLFF

J gene: TRBJ1-5
clone size: -
D gene: -
V gene: TRBV7-8
CDR3 DNA: TGTGCCAGCAGCTTAGCTCTCGGGTCGGAACAGCCCCAGCATTTT
CDR3 protein: CASSLALGSEQPQHF

J gene: TRBJ1-1
clone size: -
D gene: -
V gene: TRBV6-5
CDR3 DNA: TGTGCTACGGGAATGGTCCGAACTCGAGAAGCTTTCTTT
CDR3 protein: CATGMVRTREAFF

J gene: TRBJ2-5
clone size: -
D gene: -
V gene: TRBV11-3
CDR3 DNA: TGTGCCAGCAGCTTAGGATCCGGGTTCCAAGAGACCCAGTACTTC
CDR3 protein: CASSLGSGFQETQYF

J gene: TRBJ2-5
clone size: -
D gene: TRBD1
V gene: TRBV29-1
CDR3 DNA: TGCAGCGTTACCGGGACAGGGATGGAGACCCAGTACTTC
CDR3 protein: CSVTGTGMETQYF

J gene: TRBJ2-1
clone size: -
D gene: -
V gene: TRBV12-1
CDR3 DNA: TGTGCCAGCAGTTCTAAACGGGAAGGGAATGAGCAGTTCTTC
CDR3 protein: CASSSKREGNEQFF

J gene: TRBJ1-2
clone size: -
D gene: -
V gene: TRBV7-2
CDR3 DNA: TGTGCCAGCAGCTTAGAGGTGCGGGGGCGCTCTGGCTACACCTTC
CDR3 protein: CASSLEVRGRSGYTF

J gene: TRBJ2-7
clone size: -
D gene: TRBD2
V gene: TRBV7-2
CDR3 DNA: TGTGCCAGCGGTCTAGCGGGAGCCTCCGAGCAGTACTTC
CDR3 protein: CASGLAGASEQYF

J gene: TRBJ2-3
clone size: -
D gene: TRBD2
V gene: TRBV9
CDR3 DNA: TGTGCCAGCGGAGCGGGGGATAGCACAGATACGCAGTATTTT
CDR3 protein: CASGAGDSTDTQYF

J gene: TRBJ1-2
clone size: once
D gene: TRBD1
V gene: TRBV5-4
CDR3 DNA: TGTGCCAGCAGCCTGACAGGGGTAAGCGGCTACACCTTC
CDR3 protein: CASSLTGVSGYTF

J gene: TRBJ1-2
clone size: -
D gene: -
V gene: TRBV25-1
CDR3 DNA: TGTGCCAGCAGTCCGGTAAGGCCAGGGAACCGCTATGGCTACACCTTC
CDR3 protein: CASSPVRPGNRYGYTF

J gene: TRBJ2-7
clone size: -
D gene: TRBD2
V gene: TRBV7-9
CDR3 DNA: TGTGCCAGCAGCTTAGTGACTAGCGGGAGGGCCTTCTACGAGCAGTACTTC
CDR3 protein: CASSLVTSGRAFYEQYF

J gene: TRBJ1-2
clone size: -
D gene: -
V gene: TRBV7-9
CDR3 DNA: TGTGCCAGCAGCTTTTCGGACTACTATGGCTACACCTTC
CDR3 protein: CASSFSDYYGYTF

J gene: TRBJ1-1
clone size: -
D gene: -
V gene: TRBV7-2
CDR3 DNA: TGTGCCAGCAGCGATAAACAAGGGACATCGAACACTGAAGCTTTCTTT
CDR3 protein: CASSDKQGTSNTEAFF

J gene: TRBJ2-1
clone size: -
D gene: TRBD2
V gene: TRBV19
CDR3 DNA: TGTGCCAGTAGTATAGTCGCCCTAGCGGGCCCCTACAATGAGCAGTTCTTC
CDR3 protein: CASSIVALAGPYNEQFF

J gene: TRBJ2-7
clone size: -
D gene: TRBD2
V gene: TRBV29-1
CDR3 DNA: TGCAGCGTTGAAGAGGGACTAGTTAACGGCGAGCAGTACTTC
CDR3 protein: CSVEEGLVNGEQYF

J gene: TRBJ1-1
clone size: -
D gene: -
V gene: TRBV19
CDR3 DNA: TGTGCCAGTAGTATGCAGGGGAACACTGAAGCTTTCTTT
CDR3 protein: CASSMQGNTEAFF

J gene: TRBJ2-2
clone size: -
D gene: -
V gene: TRBV19
CDR3 DNA: TGTGCCAGTATGGGACAAACCGGGGAGCTGTTTTTT
CDR3 protein: CASMGQTGELFF

J gene: TRBJ1-5
clone size: -
D gene: -
V gene: TRBV18
CDR3 DNA: TGTGCCAGCTCCCGCGGCCGCAGGGAAAATCAGCCCCAGCATTTT
CDR3 protein: CASSRGRRENQPQHF

J gene: TRBJ1-2
clone size: -
D gene: TRBD1
V gene: TRBV14
CDR3 DNA: TGTGCCAGCAGCCAAGATCTGGGACAGCGCTACACCTTC
CDR3 protein: CASSQDLGQRYTF

J gene: TRBJ1-1
clone size: -
D gene: -
V gene: TRBV29-1
CDR3 DNA: TGCAGCGTCCGAATCGGAGTGATGAACACTGAAGCTTTCTTT
CDR3 protein: CSVRIGVMNTEAFF

J gene: TRBJ1-2
clone size: -
D gene: TRBD1
V gene: TRBV6-1
CDR3 DNA: TGTGCCAGCAGTGAACAGTGGGACAGGGGAGTAAACACCTTC
CDR3 protein: CASSEQWDRGVNTF

J gene: TRBJ2-5
clone size: -
D gene: -
V gene: TRBV28
CDR3 DNA: TGTCCCATCGGTAAGCAGGCCCCGATGGCCCGACGGGAGACCCAGTACTTC
CDR3 protein: CPIGKQAPMARRETQYF

J gene: TRBJ2-1
clone size: -
D gene: -
V gene: TRBV11-2
CDR3 DNA: TGTGCCAGCAGGGACTCCATGGGTGAGCAGTTCTTC
CDR3 protein: CASRDSMGEQFF

J gene: TRBJ1-6
clone size: -
D gene: TRBD1
V gene: TRBV7-9
CDR3 DNA: TGTGCCAGCAGCTTCCGGACAGGCTGGTCCCTCCACTTT
CDR3 protein: CASSFRTGWSLHF

J gene: TRBJ2-5
clone size: -
D gene: TRBD1
V gene: TRBV5-6
CDR3 DNA: TGTGCCAGCAGCTCCGGGACAGGGGGCTCGAAGACCCAGTACTTC
CDR3 protein: CASSSGTGGSKTQYF

J gene: TRBJ1-5
clone size: -
D gene: -
V gene: TRBV9
CDR3 DNA: TGTGCCAGCAGCTCCATGGGGGCAGCCGATCAGCCCCAGCATTTT
CDR3 protein: CASSSMGAADQPQHF